This note documents a single T cell receptor beta chain sequence. This sample stems from a study of blood T cell repertoires in COVID-19. About the research overall: COVID-19 samples, acute and convalescent, were from the United States, Italy and Spain. T cells, B-cell-depleted T cells, or PBMCs provided the cDNA or gDNA that served as material.

This CDR3 region has 14 residues. Germline lookup yields CDR1 WNHNN and CDR2 SYGVQD (reference sequence). V lost 6 bases and J lost 3; bases outside the gene matches: 6. In the authors' methods: By means of reference gene primer amplification, nucleated cell counts were estimated. Method: immunoSEQ multiplex PCR; TCRdb's copy keeps in-frame clones and lacks some. V, J and clone size derive from that table, while D and trimming were established from the DNA sequence. The sample gives about 110,000 clones, over 75% of which show up once; 15% to 20% is in the top ten. The TCR originated in a woman aged 80 or older with active or convalescent COVID-19. The sequenced sample was peripheral blood. The chain carries TRBV10-1 and TRBJ2-7; 9 bases are shared with TRBD1. CDR3 sequence reads: CASSSGTGNYEQYF. CDR3 nucleotides: TGCGCCAGCAGCTCCGGGACAGGGAACTACGAGCAGTACTTC.